The 24 T cell receptor beta chains below come from one sample, sequenced in a study of blood T cell repertoires in COVID-19. Here immunoSEQ multiplex PCR was the method, and the copy in TCRdb shows in-frame clones only, minus some. The sample comprises about 170,000 clones, over 80% of which are singletons, and about 4.8% rests with the top ten. Sequenced material: peripheral blood. Every receptor here comes from a young man with COVID-19, enrolled during active disease.

The chain joins TRBV19 to TRBJ2-2; 8 positions match TRBD1. Germline CDR1 LNHDA, CDR2 SQIVND (reference sequence). CDR3 length equals 16 residues. The trim removed 6 bases at V and 5 bases at J, leaving 11 bases unmatched. The CDR3 spells CASSGRGPMRTGELFF. In nucleotides, the CDR3 is TGTGCCAGTAGCGGCAGGGGGCCTATGAGGACCGGGGAGCTGTTTTTT.

The chain couples TRBV6-2 or TRBV6-3 to TRBJ1-5; D ambiguous. CDR1 is MNHEY, CDR2 SVGEGT, per germline. The CDR3 runs to 15 residues. Trimming pared 5 bases from V and 2 bases from J, leaving 13 bases between. CDR3 protein: CASSQRGPGNQPQHF. The DNA for the CDR3 is TGTGCCAGCAGTCAACGGGGTCCGGGCAATCAGCCCCAGCATTTT.

The chain is built from TRBV9 and TRBJ2-1; D perhaps matches TRBD1 (5 bases). V was trimmed by 2 bases and J by 0 bases, leaving 12 bases between them. Germline CDR1 SGDLS, CDR2 YYNGEE. This CDR3 is 16 amino acids long. The CDR3 nucleotides are TGTGCCAGCAGCGTTCTGGGGCAAAGCTCCTACAATGAGCAGTTCTTC. Its protein is CASSVLGQSSYNEQFF.

The J gene is TRBJ1-2, the V gene TRBV19; D gene unclear. V shed 7 bases and J shed 4 bases, with 10 bases lying between them. This CDR3 spans 12 amino acids. Germline-derived CDR1 and CDR2 are LNHDA and SQIVND (reference sequence). CDR3 loop: CASTLGLYGYTF. The CDR3, as DNA: TGTGCCAGTACCTTGGGCCTCTATGGCTACACCTTC.

This chain connects TRBV2 to TRBJ1-5, with D perhaps matching TRBD1 (6 bases). The germline V and J ends were trimmed by 5 bases and 4 bases, with 12 bases remaining between them. The length of the CDR3 is 14 residues. Per the germline V gene, CDR1 is SNHLY and CDR2 is FYNNEI. DNA of the CDR3: TGTGCCAGCAGTTACAGGGTTGGGAATCAGCCCCAGCATTTT. This encodes CASSYRVGNQPQHF.

The chain couples TRBV6-5 to TRBJ1-1; 9 nucleotides align to TRBD1. Trimming at V came to 5 bases and at J to 6 bases, leaving 7 bases not matched to a gene. This CDR3 is 14 amino acids long. Germline-derived CDR1 and CDR2 are MNHEY and SVGAGI. The CDR3: CASSQRRDRAEAFF. CDR3 coding DNA: TGTGCCAGCAGTCAGAGACGGGACAGGGCTGAAGCTTTCTTT.

The chain uses TRBV7-2 and TRBJ2-5; D is perhaps TRBD1 (5 bases). The CDR3 extends over 14 amino acids. In germline, CDR1 is SGHTA, CDR2 FQGNSA. V lost 5 bases and J lost 2, with 12 bases in between. CDR3 loop: CASSLYRIQETQYF. The CDR3 nucleotides read TGTGCCAGCAGCCTCTACAGGATTCAAGAGACCCAGTACTTC.

The J gene is TRBJ1-2, the V gene TRBV10-3; D is possibly TRBD1 (6 bases). The V end was cut by 2 bases, the J end by 5 bases, with 9 bases between. The CDR3 is 13 amino acids. CDR1 is ENHRY, CDR2 SYGVKD, per germline. The CDR3 bases are TGTGCCATCAGTGAGACAGGGCGGTATGGCTACACCTTC. It encodes CAISETGRYGYTF.

In its sample, this clone was seen once. This CDR3 reads CAAGTNLHEQFF. The CDR3 DNA reads as TGTGCCGCCGGGACTAACCTCCATGAGCAGTTCTTC. This chain connects TRBV7-9 to TRBJ2-1; 7 bases are a match to TRBD2. This CDR3 has 12 amino acids. The V and J ends lost 11 bases and 8 bases, in that order; junction bases with no gene match: 9. Germline V CDR1 and CDR2: SEHNR, FQNEAQ (reference sequence).

The chain links TRBV10-3 to TRBJ1-2; 11 bases match TRBD1. CDR1 and CDR2 (germline): ENHRY, SYGVKD. With 6 bases clipped from V and 4 bases from J, the junction kept 7 bases outside the gene matches. This CDR3 has 15 residues. CDR3 residues: CAISLGQGAIYGYTF. The DNA of the CDR3 is TGTGCCATCAGCCTAGGACAGGGGGCCATCTATGGCTACACCTTC.

This rearrangement joins TRBV18 to TRBJ2-2; TRBD2 matches at 12 bases. CDR1 KGHSH and CDR2 LQKENI come from the germline V gene. The CDR3 runs 16 residues. V dropped 8 bases and J dropped 1; count of bases not matched to a gene: 5. CDR3 sequence reads: CASTGLAGLNTGELFF. CDR3 nucleotide sequence: TGTGCCAGCACCGGACTAGCGGGACTGAACACCGGGGAGCTGTTTTTT.

The V gene is TRBV5-1, the J gene TRBJ1-6, with D hard to call. Germline V CDR1 and CDR2: SGHRS, YFSETQ. The CDR3 is made up of 16 amino acids. The V and J ends lost 1 base and 0 bases respectively, with 8 bases between them. CDR3 nucleotide sequence: TGCGCCAGCAGCTTGTACGCCAGCTCCTATAATTCACCCCTCCACTTT. Translating it yields CASSLYASSYNSPLHF.

The chain couples TRBV7-7 to TRBJ2-1; D may be TRBD1 (6 bases). Per germline, CDR1 SSHAT and CDR2 FNYEAQ (reference sequence). This CDR3 has 14 amino acids. The ends were cut back, 1 base at V and 9 bases at J, with 13 bases in the middle. CDR3 in amino acids: CASSLVAGVGEQFF. The CDR3 DNA reads TGTGCCAGCAGCTTAGTGGCAGGGGTGGGTGAGCAGTTCTTC.

The chain joins TRBV10-3 to TRBJ2-3; 8 bases align to TRBD2. Germline V gene lookup returns CDR1 ENHRY and CDR2 SYGVKD. The CDR3 has 16 residues. V lost 7 bases and J lost 3; bases outside the gene matches: 12. CDR3 sequence (DNA): TGTGCCATCACCCCAACGGCGCGCGGGGGGACAGATACGCAGTATTTT. Protein product: CAITPTARGGTDTQYF.

The chain carries TRBV5-4 and TRBJ1-2; D gene uncertain. The CDR3 loop spans 14 amino acids. V lost 1 base, J lost 1 base, and 8 bases lay in between. Germline assignment: CDR1 SGHNT and CDR2 YYREEE (reference sequence). The CDR3 spells CASSLPRGNYGYTF. The CDR3 coding sequence is TGTGCCAGCAGCTTGCCGCGGGGTAACTATGGCTACACCTTC.

The V gene is TRBV27, the J gene TRBJ2-7; TRBD1 is a possible D gene (5 bases). CDR3 length equals 13 residues. The V end was cut by 3 bases, the J end by 4 bases, with 10 bases between. The germline gives CDR1 MNHEY, CDR2 SMNVEV (reference sequence). The CDR3 DNA is TGTGCCAGCAGTTTGGGGCTGTCATACGAGCAGTACTTC. Protein sequence: CASSLGLSYEQYF.

The chain carries TRBV10-3 and TRBJ2-2; D unclear. The V end was cut by 3 bases, the J end by 9 bases, with 20 bases between. The CDR3 is 16 residues long. The germline V gene has CDR1 ENHRY and CDR2 SYGVKD. As DNA, the CDR3 is TGTGCCATCAGTGATTTTGGTCTAAGGTCAGCGTGGGAGCTGTTTTTT. It yields the protein CAISDFGLRSAWELFF.

This sequence joins TRBV25-1 and TRBJ2-6; D gene uncertain. CDR1 and CDR2 from the germline V gene are MGHDK and SYGVNS. The CDR3 spans 15 residues. Trimming took off 3 bases at V and 4 bases at J, with 10 bases between the two ends. For the CDR3, the DNA is TGTGCCAGCAGTGACTTGACTCTCGGGGCCAACGTCCTGACTTTC. Translation: CASSDLTLGANVLTF.

V is TRBV27 and J is TRBJ1-5; 8 positions agree with TRBD1. Per the germline V gene, CDR1 is MNHEY and CDR2 is SMNVEV (reference sequence). Germline trimming cut 5 bases from V and 5 bases from J; bases unmatched to any gene: 5. The CDR3 is 14 amino acids. The CDR3 loop reads CASSRQGRYQPQHF. In DNA, the CDR3 is TGTGCCAGCAGTCGACAGGGGCGATATCAGCCCCAGCATTTT.

The rearrangement uses TRBV7-2 and TRBJ2-7, with a weak D call TRBD2 (5 bases). The CDR3 spans 12 residues. CDR1 is SGHTA and CDR2 is FQGNSA in the germline V gene. V gave up 5 bases and J gave up 2 bases, with 7 bases separating them. The CDR3 protein is CASSGLTYEQYF. The CDR3 DNA reads as TGTGCCAGCAGCGGACTCACCTACGAGCAGTACTTC. Full variable domain (missing parts from reference TRBV7-2 and TRBJ2-7): GAGVSQSPSNKVTEKGKDVELRCDPISGHTALYWYRQSLGQGLEFLIYFQGNSAPDKSGLPSDRFSAERTGGSVSTLTIQRTQQEDSAVYLCASSGLTYEQYFGPGTRLTVT.

A remark on this clone: The same CDR3 arises from other DNA sequences in this sample as well. The chain is built from TRBV5-6 and TRBJ1-5, with D perhaps matching TRBD1 (5 bases). The V gene lost 7 bases and the J gene lost 7 bases, with 15 bases spanning the gap. Germline CDR1 SGHDT, CDR2 YYEEEE. CDR3 size: 13 residues. This chain's CDR3 is CASSSGRGQPQHF. The CDR3 nucleotides are TGTGCCAGCTCGTCCGGGAGGGGACAGCCCCAGCATTTT.

This clone was counted once. This chain uses TRBV4-3 with TRBJ1-6, with TRBD1 identical over 7 bases. The trim removed 5 bases at V and 7 bases at J, leaving 8 bases unmatched. CDR1 and CDR2 from the germline V gene are LGHNA and YSLEER. The CDR3 has 15 residues. The CDR3: CASSVAGTENSPLHF. In DNA form, the CDR3 reads TGCGCCAGCAGCGTCGCCGGGACAGAAAATTCACCCCTCCACTTT.

V and J are TRBV9 and TRBJ2-1; TRBD2 might be the D (6 bases). Between the trimmed V and J ends, which lost 5 bases and 6 bases, there was a span of 21 bases. CDR3 size: 16 residues. Germline CDR1 and CDR2: SGDLS and YYNGEE. The CDR3 DNA reads as TGTGCCAGCAGTATTAGACTAGAGGGTTGGGGCAATGAGCAGTTCTTC. It translates to CASSIRLEGWGNEQFF.

The chain has TRBV6-2 or TRBV6-3 and TRBJ2-7, with D perhaps TRBD1 (5 bases). The V end lost 4 bases, the J end lost 3 bases, and 19 bases lay between the germline ends. Per the germline V gene, CDR1 is MNHEY and CDR2 is SVGEGT. There are 16 residues in the CDR3. DNA for the CDR3: TGTGCCAGCAGTTTACAAATAGGGGCGGATCTCTACGAGCAGTACTTC. Translating it yields CASSLQIGADLYEQYF.